Sequencing of this T cell receptor beta chain was carried out in a study of graft-versus-host responses after intestinal transplantation. Trimming left V 2 bases short and J 3 bases short, with 16 bases between. Germline values: CDR1 SGHTA, CDR2 FQGNSA. The length of the CDR3 is 17 residues. TCRdb's copy holds only in-frame clones and misses some; the assay was immunoSEQ multiplex PCR. The table shows about 66,000 clones, with 90% occurring only once. Notes on this clone: Its antigen is still unknown.

Study results and limitations: Peak GvH clone levels in circulation were associated with early post-transplant HvG declines. When patients had graft-donor T cell macrochimerism, their allografts held high graft-versus-host to host-versus-graft clonal ratios.

The genes are TRBV7-2 and TRBJ2-2; D might be TRBD2 (5 bases). This TCR came from a human donor who received an intestinal transplant. The sequencing used unstimulated CD8+ T cells sorted from spleen or lymph node cells, collected before intestinal transplant. The CDR3, as DNA: TGTGCCAGCAGCTTATCACTAGGCACCTCCCACACCGGGGAGCTGTTTTTT. Its translation: CASSLSLGTSHTGELFF.